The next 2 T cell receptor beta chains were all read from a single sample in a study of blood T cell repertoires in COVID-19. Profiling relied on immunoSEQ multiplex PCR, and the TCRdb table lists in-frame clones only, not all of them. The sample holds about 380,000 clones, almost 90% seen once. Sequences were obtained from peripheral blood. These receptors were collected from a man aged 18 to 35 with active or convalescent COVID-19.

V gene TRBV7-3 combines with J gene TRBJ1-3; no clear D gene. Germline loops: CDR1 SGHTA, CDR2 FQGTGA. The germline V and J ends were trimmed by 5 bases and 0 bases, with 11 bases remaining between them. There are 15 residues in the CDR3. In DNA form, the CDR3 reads TGTGCCAGCAGCATTAACGGTATCTCTGGAAACACCATATATTTT. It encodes CASSINGISGNTIYF. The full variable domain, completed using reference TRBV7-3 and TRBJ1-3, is GAGVSQTPSNKVTEKGKYVELRCDPISGHTALYWYRQSLGQGPEFLIYFQGTGAADDSGLPNDRFFAVRPEGSVSTLKIQRTERGDSAVYLCASSINGISGNTIYFGEGSWLTVV.

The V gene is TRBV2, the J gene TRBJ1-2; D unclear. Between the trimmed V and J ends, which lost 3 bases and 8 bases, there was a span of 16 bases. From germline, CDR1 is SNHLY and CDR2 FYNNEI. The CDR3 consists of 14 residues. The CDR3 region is CASSDRFRVRGYTF. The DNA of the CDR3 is TGTGCCAGCAGTGATCGATTCAGAGTCAGGGGCTACACCTTC.